This is a list of T cell receptor beta chains from one sample in a study of T cell clones after liver transplantation. Data came from immunoSEQ multiplex PCR; TCRdb stores just in-frame clones and leaves some out. The sample has about 85,000 clones, about 82% seen once. The source was CD4+ T cells from blood, collected approximately 3.5 years after liver transplant. The source of these receptors is a human patient who received a liver transplant. Some of the T cells may derive from the graft donor. Both conserved end residues are part of each CDR3. D genes are given only for firm matches. Rows give clone size only sometimes, using once, few, many, or a class for an expanded clone.

>TRBJ2-1|TRBD2|few|15|TRBV2
TGTGCCAGCGCTTCTAGAGGCGCGGGAGGGACTGAGCAGTTCTTC
CASASRGAGGTEQFF
>TRBJ1-1|NA|NA|10|TRBV2
TGTGCCAGCAGTAACACTGAAGCTTTCTTT
CASSNTEAFF
>TRBJ2-5|NA|NA|13|TRBV30
TGTGCCTGTGCAACAGACAGGCAAGAGACCCAGTACTTC
CACATDRQETQYF
>TRBJ2-7|NA|NA|15|TRBV19
TGTGCCAGTAGTGGATCCGGGACACCTTCCTACGAGCAGTACTTC
CASSGSGTPSYEQYF
>TRBJ2-1|NA|NA|16|TRBV4-1
TGCGCCAGCAGCCAAGAGAAAAGGACGTTTCGCAATGAGCAGTTCTTC
CASSQEKRTFRNEQFF
>TRBJ2-7|TRBD2|NA|12|TRBV18
TGTGCCAGCTCGCCCAACCGGGACTACCAGTACTTC
CASSPNRDYQYF
>TRBJ2-7|NA|NA|11|TRBV5-6
TGTGCCAGCAGCGGCCCGAGGGAGCAGTACTTC
CASSGPREQYF
>TRBJ2-2|NA|NA|14|TRBV11-3
TGTGCCAGCAGAATAGGGGGGAGCACCGGGGAGCTGTTTTTT
CASRIGGSTGELFF
>TRBJ1-1|NA|NA|13|TRBV6-5
TGTGCCAGCAGTTACTCGAGGGTGACTGAAGCTTTCTTT
CASSYSRVTEAFF
>TRBJ2-7|TRBD2|NA|14|TRBV7-9
TGTGCCAGCAGCACTAGCGGGAGTCCCTCCGAGCAGTACTTC
CASSTSGSPSEQYF
>TRBJ2-1|NA|NA|14|TRBV5-1
TGCGCCAGCAGCTTGGAAGCCTCCTACAATGAGCAGTTCTTC
CASSLEASYNEQFF
>TRBJ1-4|NA|NA|14|TRBV11-3
TGTGCCAGCAATTGGACAGTAGTTTATGAAAAACTGTTTTTT
CASNWTVVYEKLFF
>TRBJ2-3|TRBD2|few|13|TRBV11-2
TGTGCCAGCAGCTTAGATCGGGAGGAGACGCAGTATTTT
CASSLDREETQYF
>TRBJ2-7|TRBD2|NA|16|TRBV2
TGTGCCAGGCTACTAGCGGGGCCCAGGGTATCCTACGAGCAGTACTTC
CARLLAGPRVSYEQYF
>TRBJ2-2|TRBD2|NA|16|TRBV28
TGTGCCAGCAGTTTTTTGGGACTAGTTAGGGGCGGGGAGCTGTTTTTT
CASSFLGLVRGGELFF
>TRBJ2-3|TRBD2|NA|16|TRBV9
TGTGCCAGCAGCGCCGGGACTAGCGGTTTCACAGATACGCAGTATTTT
CASSAGTSGFTDTQYF
>TRBJ1-1|NA|NA|14|TRBV11-1
TGTGCCAGCAGCTTATCAGCACGATACACTGAAGCTTTCTTT
CASSLSARYTEAFF
>TRBJ2-1|NA|NA|14|TRBV7-3
TGTGCCAGCAGCTTAAATACATTATACACTGAGCAGTTCTTC
CASSLNTLYTEQFF
>TRBJ1-1|NA|NA|14|TRBV5-1
TGCGCCAGCAGCCATTTGTCCGAAGGGACTGAAGCTTTCTTT
CASSHLSEGTEAFF
>TRBJ2-1|NA|NA|16|TRBV7-9
TGTGCCAGCAGCGAAAACAGCTACAGCTCCTACAATGAGCAGTTCTTC
CASSENSYSSYNEQFF
>TRBJ1-5|NA|NA|13|TRBV2
TGTGCCAGTCACAGGGATAACAATCAGCCCCAGCATTTT
CASHRDNNQPQHF
>TRBJ2-7|NA|NA|13|TRBV27
TGTGCCAGCGGGCCTTTGGATAGGTACGAGCAGTACTTC
CASGPLDRYEQYF
>TRBJ2-1|TRBD1|once|14|TRBV6-5
TGTGCCAGCAGTTCACTAGGGACAGGGTTGGAGCAGTTCTTC
CASSSLGTGLEQFF
>TRBJ2-1|TRBD2|NA|15|TRBV10-3
TGTGCCATCAGTGAGGAGGGACTAGCTACCAATGAGCAGTTCTTC
CAISEEGLATNEQFF
>TRBJ2-7|NA|NA|12|TRBV6-1
TGTGCCAGCAGTTCAACCTCCTACGAGCAGTACTTC
CASSSTSYEQYF
>TRBJ2-5|NA|NA|15|TRBV4-1
TGCGCCAGCAGCCCCGTCGGCGGGACTCGAGAGACCCAGTACTTC
CASSPVGGTRETQYF
>TRBJ1-1|TRBD1|NA|14|TRBV29-1
TGCAGCGTTGGGGGACAGGGTATGAACACTGAAGCTTTCTTT
CSVGGQGMNTEAFF
>TRBJ1-2|NA|once|14|TRBV28
TGTGCCACCTTTTCCGGGAATGCTAACTATGGCTACACCTTC
CATFSGNANYGYTF
>TRBJ2-2|NA|NA|14|TRBV29-1
TGCAGCGTTGACTTATGGGAGCAGGGCGGGGAGCTGTTTTTT
CSVDLWEQGGELFF
>TRBJ1-1|NA|NA|14|TRBV4-1
TGCGCCAGCAGGGGCAGCCTTAAGAACACTGAAGCTTTCTTT
CASRGSLKNTEAFF
>TRBJ2-1|NA|NA|14|TRBV5-1
TGCGCCAGCAGCCGGGACTCCCCCCAGGATGAGCAGTTCTTC
CASSRDSPQDEQFF
>TRBJ2-3|NA|NA|15|TRBV5-1
TGCGCCAGCAGCTTAGGAGGCCAGACCACAGATACGCAGTATTTT
CASSLGGQTTDTQYF